Listed below are T cell receptor beta chains from one sample, sequenced in a study of CD8 T cells in Susac syndrome. TCRdb itself ran the immunoSEQ multiplex PCR reads through MiXCR, one entry per CDR3 protein. This sample has about 180,000 distinct CDR3 sequences, with approximately 93% found just once. Sequencing was performed on CD4+ T cells from PBMCs. These receptors came from a human donor with multiple sclerosis. Both conserved end residues are part of each CDR3. Each record gives: CDR3 protein, J gene, V gene, D gene, clone size. The D gene is left open where the match is weak. Rows give clone size only sometimes, using once, few, many, or a class for an expanded clone.

CASSQVERAYEQYF | TRBJ2-7 | TRBV3-1 | NA | NA
CASSLSDGAYEQYF | TRBJ2-7 | TRBV5-1 | NA | NA
CASSQDTRNNEQFF | TRBJ2-1 | TRBV7-2 | NA | NA
CASRGTGSTYEQYF | TRBJ2-7 | TRBV19 | TRBD1 | NA
CASSLRTSGGHDRGHIQYF | TRBJ2-4 | TRBV5-4 | TRBD2 | NA
CASSSPRGPNEQFF | TRBJ2-1 | TRBV7-2 | TRBD1 | NA
CASSSPPDGRGRYF | TRBJ2-7 | TRBV28 | TRBD2 | NA
CASSFRTPYEQYF | TRBJ2-7 | TRBV28 | NA | NA
CASSLAASGLFQNIQYF | TRBJ2-4 | TRBV12-3/TRBV12-4 | NA | NA
CATLLVAGAINEQFF | TRBJ2-1 | TRBV19 | TRBD2 | NA
CSADAAGYNEQFF | TRBJ2-1 | TRBV29-1 | NA | NA
CASSSYRGANTGELFF | TRBJ2-2 | TRBV7-9 | TRBD1 | NA
CASSYSKGGGYTF | TRBJ1-2 | TRBV6-5 | NA | NA
CASSLDRIQNTGELFF | TRBJ2-2 | TRBV5-1 | NA | NA
CSADTGRAGYNEQFF | TRBJ2-1 | TRBV20-1 | NA | NA
CASSPPKGQGRTEAFF | TRBJ1-1 | TRBV18 | TRBD1 | NA
CAWSVPSGSAGELFF | TRBJ2-2 | TRBV30 | TRBD2 | NA
CASSFGLGLAGPEQFF | TRBJ2-1 | TRBV12-3/TRBV12-4 | TRBD2 | NA
CAWSVVPANTEAFF | TRBJ1-1 | TRBV30 | NA | NA
CASSVAGSDNEQFF | TRBJ2-1 | TRBV9 | NA | NA
CAWSVMGYGYTF | TRBJ1-2 | TRBV30 | NA | NA
CASSLTSGVGSQYF | TRBJ2-3 | TRBV7-3 | TRBD2 | NA
CASSLQVGTDTQYF | TRBJ2-3 | TRBV5-1 | NA | NA
CASSFLLAGGPNEQFF | TRBJ2-1 | TRBV7-2 | TRBD2 | NA
CASSYRQDLLGENTIYF | TRBJ1-3 | TRBV6-5 | NA | NA
CAWKGPPNYGYTF | TRBJ1-2 | TRBV30 | NA | NA
CASSLGLVGVDTQYF | TRBJ2-3 | TRBV27 | TRBD2 | NA
CASRSPPYGYTF | TRBJ1-2 | TRBV7-9 | NA | NA
CSASLGSGPDTQYF | TRBJ2-3 | TRBV20-1 | NA | NA
CASSLEGASHEQYF | TRBJ2-7 | TRBV12-3/TRBV12-4 | NA | NA
CSATGLAGRNEQFF | TRBJ2-1 | TRBV20-1 | TRBD2 | NA
CSVRTSQSHEQYF | TRBJ2-7 | TRBV29-1 | NA | NA
CASNPTSGSVNEQFF | TRBJ2-1 | TRBV25-1 | TRBD2 | once
CASSGWVQETQYF | TRBJ2-5 | TRBV3-1 | NA | NA
CASSQSGLYEQYF | TRBJ2-7 | TRBV7-8 | NA | NA
CASSPQRQGPGELFF | TRBJ2-2 | TRBV27 | TRBD1 | once
CASSLTGDTQYF | TRBJ2-3 | TRBV2 | NA | few
CASSLVTGSSYNEQFF | TRBJ2-1 | TRBV12-3/TRBV12-4 | NA | NA
CASSQSGTSGRPPYNEQFF | TRBJ2-1 | TRBV4-1 | TRBD2 | NA
CASSSPTLNTEAFF | TRBJ1-1 | TRBV28 | NA | few